This TCR beta chain was documented in a study of blood T cell repertoires in COVID-19. Study at large: COVID-19 samples, acute and convalescent, were from the United States, Italy and Spain. PBMCs, B-cell-depleted T cells, or T cells were the source of the cDNA or gDNA that made up the material.

Losses at the gene ends were 1 base for V and 4 bases for J; bases not matched to a gene: 5. Germline values: CDR1 LNHNV, CDR2 YYDKDF (reference sequence). The CDR3 spans 15 residues. Original analysis: Quantification of nucleated cells was approximated via reference gene primer amplification. The assay was immunoSEQ multiplex PCR, and TCRdb's table has in-frame clones only and misses some. V and J calls and clone size come straight from that table; D and trimming were deduced from the DNA. The table has roughly 150,000 clones, around 80% seen once. The sequenced sample was peripheral blood. The TCR comes from a woman of 80 years or more with acute or convalescent COVID-19. The chain recombines TRBV15 with TRBJ2-7; 9 nucleotides line up with TRBD2. CDR3 nucleotide sequence: TGTGCCACCAGCAGAGTTAGCGGGAGTAGTTACGAGCAGTACTTC. Translated: CATSRVSGSSYEQYF.